The 12 T cell receptor beta chains below all came from one sample that was sequenced in a study of blood T cell repertoires in COVID-19. Clones were sequenced by immunoSEQ multiplex PCR, and TCRdb holds only the in-frame ones, with some missing. This sample has 380,000 or so clones; approximately 89% occur once, and the top ten carry approximately 1.2%. The sample comprised PBMCs or T cells enriched from blood (not recorded which). The receptors were sampled from a man aged 25 to 45 who had recovered from COVID-19.

This chain connects TRBV12-3 or TRBV12-4 to TRBJ2-5; D remains unclear. V shed 3 bases and J shed 5 bases, with 7 bases lying between them. The CDR3 length is 12 residues. CDR3 amino acids: CASSFGPETQYF. In DNA form, the CDR3 reads TGTGCCAGCAGTTTTGGCCCGGAGACCCAGTACTTC.

This rearrangement joins TRBV30 to TRBJ1-1; tentatively, D is TRBD1 (5 bases). Germline CDR1 and CDR2: GTSNPN and SVGIG (reference sequence). V lost 2 bases and J lost 7, with 8 bases in between. This CDR3 has 11 amino acids. DNA of the CDR3: TGTGCCTGGAGTTTCAGGGATGAAGCTTTCTTT. Its translation: CAWSFRDEAFF.

The CDR3 DNA reads as TGTGCCAGTAGTACTCCTCTTCGGAACACTGAAGCTTTCTTT. It codes for CASSTPLRNTEAFF. This chain links TRBV19 with TRBJ1-1; D gene uncertain. CDR1 and CDR2 (germline): LNHDA, SQIVND (reference sequence). The CDR3 runs 14 residues. V shed 4 bases and J shed 1 base, with 10 bases lying between them. Variable domain in full (rest from reference TRBV19 and TRBJ1-1): DGGITQSPKYLFRKEGQNVTLSCEQNLNHDAMYWYRQDPGQGLRLIYYSQIVNDFQKGDIAEGYSVSREKKESFPLTVTSAQKNPTAFYLCASSTPLRNTEAFFGQGTRLTVV.

This clone has only one observation. The V gene is TRBV30, the J gene TRBJ2-2; 9 bases are shared with TRBD1. This CDR3 region has 15 residues. CDR1 and CDR2 from the germline V gene are GTSNPN and SVGIG (reference sequence). The J segment lost 7 bases and the V segment lost 2 bases, leaving 8 bases of the junction unmatched. The CDR3 region is CAWSKGTGTGGELFF. The CDR3 DNA follows: TGTGCCTGGAGTAAAGGGACAGGGACGGGCGGGGAGCTGTTTTTT. Based on the CDR3 plus reference TRBV30 and TRBJ2-2, the full variable domain is SQTIHQWPATLVQPVGSPLSLECTVEGTSNPNLYWYRQAAGRGLQLLFYSVGIGQISSEVPQNLSASRPQDRQFILSSKKLLLSDSGFYLCAWSKGTGTGGELFFGEGSRLTVL.

CDR3 in DNA: TGTGCCAGCAGTCTGCGGGGGGCGGTGGTGGACACCGGGGAGCTGTTTTTT. Its translation: CASSLRGAVVDTGELFF. This chain links TRBV7-9 with TRBJ2-2, with 8 bases lining up with TRBD2. Losses at the gene ends were 6 bases for V and 3 bases for J; bases not matched to a gene: 12. The CDR3 has 17 residues. Per the germline V gene, CDR1 is SEHNR and CDR2 is FQNEAQ (reference sequence).

In its sample, this clone was seen a few times. The rearrangement links TRBV7-8 to TRBJ1-1; TRBD1 is a possible D gene (5 bases). Trimming took 4 bases from V and 0 from J, leaving 12 bases between them. Germline CDR1 is SGHVS and CDR2 is FQNEAQ. There are 15 residues in the CDR3. This chain's CDR3 is CASSSQRGVNTEAFF. The CDR3 coding sequence is TGTGCCAGCAGCTCCCAGCGGGGGGTGAACACTGAAGCTTTCTTT.

CDR3 protein: CASSMGAANYGYTF. CDR3 coding DNA: TGTGCCAGTTCGATGGGGGCGGCTAACTATGGCTACACCTTC. This rearrangement joins TRBV18 to TRBJ1-2; a possible D gene is TRBD1 (6 bases). Germline loops: CDR1 KGHSH, CDR2 LQKENI. V lost 9 bases to trimming and J lost 0 bases, with 14 bases between them. The CDR3 loop spans 14 amino acids.

The chain is built from TRBV11-3 and TRBJ1-6; D is undetermined. The CDR3 runs to 13 residues. Trimming removed 1 base from V and 10 bases from J, with 8 bases in between. Germline values: CDR1 SGHNT, CDR2 YENEEA. This chain's CDR3 is CASSLGTGSPLHF. In DNA form, the CDR3 reads TGTGCCAGCAGCTTAGGAACGGGGTCACCCCTCCACTTT.

The chain has TRBV11-2 and TRBJ1-3; tentatively, D is TRBD1 (6 bases). V lost 5 bases, J lost 4 bases, and 9 bases lay in between. This CDR3 spans 13 amino acids. Germline CDR1 and CDR2: SGHAT and FQNNGV. CDR3 in amino acids: CASSPQGGNTIYF. In DNA form, the CDR3 reads TGTGCCAGCAGCCCCCAGGGGGGAAACACCATATATTTT.

The chain links TRBV19 to TRBJ1-4; D not certain. The CDR3 is 14 residues long. Germline assignment: CDR1 LNHDA and CDR2 SQIVND (reference sequence). V lost 5 bases, J lost 5 bases, and 12 bases lay in between. The CDR3 spells CASSWSTRNEKLFF. CDR3 sequence (DNA): TGTGCCAGTAGTTGGTCAACCCGGAATGAAAAACTGTTTTTT.

V gene TRBV29-1 combines with J gene TRBJ2-5; no reliable D call. Germline V CDR1 and CDR2: SQVTM, ANQGSEA. The CDR3 is made up of 10 amino acids. V lost 4 bases and J 14 bases, leaving 14 bases between the germline ends. The CDR3 region has the DNA TGCAGCGTTGCTGAACAAATATTATACTTC. This codes for CSVAEQILYF.

V and J are TRBV2 and TRBJ2-3; 8 bases align to TRBD1. CDR1 SNHLY and CDR2 FYNNEI come from the germline V gene. CDR3 length: 15 residues. Trimming removed 6 bases from V and 0 bases from J; junction bases left unmatched: 5. As DNA, the CDR3 is TGTGCCAGCAGCCGGGGACAGGCGAGCACAGATACGCAGTATTTT. Encoded protein: CASSRGQASTDTQYF.